The rows below give T cell receptor beta chains drawn from one sample of a study of breast tumors, draining lymph nodes, adjacent tissues. MiXCR, run by TCRdb on the multiplex PCR reads, gives a single entry per CDR3 protein. This sample carries under 250,000 distinct CDR3 sequences, roughly 30% of them seen once, and the ten largest clones take 1.2% to 1.5%. Sequencing used axillary lymph node tissue. Receptor source: a female donor with breast cancer. Some clones in this sample may be carry-over from other donors' samples. The CDR3 runs from the conserved cysteine through the conserved F or W. The D gene is left open where the match is weak. Clone size is shown for a subset of rows, as once, few, many or a class of expanded clone.

v_call: TRBV9; clone_size: .; j_call: TRBJ2-1; d_call: TRBD2; cdr3_nt: TGTGCCAGCAGCACATGGATCGGGGGAGGGCCCGGGACCAGTGAGCAGTTCTTC; cdr3_aa: CASSTWIGGGPGTSEQFF
v_call: TRBV29-1; clone_size: .; j_call: TRBJ1-1; d_call: .; cdr3_nt: TGCAGCGTTGAAGAAAGACGGCTGAACACTGAAGCCTTCTTT; cdr3_aa: CSVEERRLNTEAFF
v_call: TRBV6-5; clone_size: many; j_call: TRBJ1-2; d_call: TRBD1; cdr3_nt: TGTGCCAGCAGGACGACAGGGACCTATGGCTACACCTTC; cdr3_aa: CASRTTGTYGYTF
v_call: TRBV10-3; clone_size: once; j_call: TRBJ1-5; d_call: .; cdr3_nt: .; cdr3_aa: CAISEGLAGYEQYFGPGNQPQHF
v_call: TRBV24-1; clone_size: .; j_call: TRBJ1-5; d_call: .; cdr3_nt: TGCGCCACCAGTGAGTGGGACAACACAGATACGCAGCATTTT; cdr3_aa: CATSEWDNTDTQHF
v_call: TRBV10-3; clone_size: .; j_call: TRBJ2-2; d_call: .; cdr3_nt: TGTGCCATCAGAGCTAGCGGGGAGCTGTTTTTT; cdr3_aa: CAIRASGELFF
v_call: TRBV18; clone_size: few; j_call: TRBJ2-4; d_call: .; cdr3_nt: TGTGCCAGCTCACCACCGCAGCACGTCGGAGACATTCAGTACTTC; cdr3_aa: CASSPPQHVGDIQYF
v_call: TRBV2; clone_size: .; j_call: TRBJ1-5; d_call: TRBD1; cdr3_nt: TGTGCCAGCGGGCGGGACAGAAATAGCAATCAGCCCCAGCATTTT; cdr3_aa: CASGRDRNSNQPQHF
v_call: TRBV24-1; clone_size: .; j_call: TRBJ2-1; d_call: .; cdr3_nt: TGTGCCACCAGTTTTACGGGGCAGACTGAGCAGTTCTTC; cdr3_aa: CATSFTGQTEQFF
v_call: TRBV7-9; clone_size: .; j_call: TRBJ1-6; d_call: .; cdr3_nt: TGTGCCAGCAGCTTAGGCGGCAGGGGTGGATCACCCCTCCACTTT; cdr3_aa: CASSLGGRGGSPLHF
v_call: TRBV7-2; clone_size: .; j_call: TRBJ1-6; d_call: .; cdr3_nt: TGTGCCAGCAGCTTGGGACCGGGGCTTAATTCACCCCTCCACTTT; cdr3_aa: CASSLGPGLNSPLHF
v_call: TRBV9; clone_size: many; j_call: TRBJ2-5; d_call: TRBD2; cdr3_nt: TGTGCCAGCAGCACCTCGCGGACTAGCGGGACGGGGGAAGAGACCCAGTACTTC; cdr3_aa: CASSTSRTSGTGEETQYF
v_call: TRBV9; clone_size: .; j_call: TRBJ2-3; d_call: .; cdr3_nt: TGTGCCAGCAGCGTACGCACCCCCACAGATACGCAGTATTTT; cdr3_aa: CASSVRTPTDTQYF
v_call: TRBV13; clone_size: .; j_call: TRBJ2-5; d_call: .; cdr3_nt: TGTGCCAGCAGCTTGCTGGGACGAGCCGCACAAGAGACCCAGTACTTC; cdr3_aa: CASSLLGRAAQETQYF
v_call: TRBV20-1; clone_size: .; j_call: TRBJ2-1; d_call: .; cdr3_nt: TGCAGTGCTAGCCACGGGGACTGGCAGTTCTTC; cdr3_aa: CSASHGDWQFF
v_call: TRBV20-1; clone_size: .; j_call: TRBJ1-6; d_call: TRBD1; cdr3_nt: TGCAGTGGCCCCGGGACAGGGCTGCAGTCACCCCTCCACTTT; cdr3_aa: CSGPGTGLQSPLHF
v_call: TRBV6-4; clone_size: .; j_call: TRBJ1-6; d_call: .; cdr3_nt: TGTGCCAGCAGTGAAGGCGGGAGGGCCCTCCACTTT; cdr3_aa: CASSEGGRALHF
v_call: TRBV5-1; clone_size: many; j_call: TRBJ2-7; d_call: .; cdr3_nt: TGCGCCAGCAGCTTGAGCGGCGGTGGTGGCGAGCAGTACTTC; cdr3_aa: CASSLSGGGGEQYF
v_call: TRBV5-1; clone_size: many; j_call: TRBJ1-5; d_call: .; cdr3_nt: TGCGCCAGCAAAGAGACAGAGAATCAGCCCCAGCATTTT; cdr3_aa: CASKETENQPQHF
v_call: TRBV11-1; clone_size: .; j_call: TRBJ1-4; d_call: TRBD1; cdr3_nt: TGTGCCAGCAGCAGACAGGGCGTATCTAATGAAAAACTGTTTTTT; cdr3_aa: CASSRQGVSNEKLFF
v_call: TRBV29-1; clone_size: .; j_call: TRBJ1-1; d_call: .; cdr3_nt: TGCAGCGTTGAAGGGGCCGCTTTCTTT; cdr3_aa: CSVEGAAFF
v_call: TRBV7-2; clone_size: .; j_call: TRBJ2-5; d_call: TRBD2; cdr3_nt: TGTGCCAGCAGCTATGGACTAGCGGGAGTTCAGTACTTC; cdr3_aa: CASSYGLAGVQYF
v_call: TRBV20-1; clone_size: many; j_call: TRBJ2-5; d_call: .; cdr3_nt: TGCAGCGGGGCAGTCCAAGAGACCCAGTACTTC; cdr3_aa: CSGAVQETQYF
v_call: TRBV24-1; clone_size: many; j_call: TRBJ2-5; d_call: TRBD1; cdr3_nt: TGTGCCACCAGTGATCACCAGGGGGCTGGAGAGACCCAGTACTTC; cdr3_aa: CATSDHQGAGETQYF
v_call: TRBV30; clone_size: once; j_call: TRBJ1-4; d_call: .; cdr3_nt: TGTGCCTGGAGTGTAGAATACCGGGGAAAACTGCTTTTT; cdr3_aa: CAWSVEYRGKLLF
v_call: TRBV11-1; clone_size: many; j_call: TRBJ1-4; d_call: TRBD1; cdr3_nt: TGTGCCAGCAGCCTTATCAGGGGGCGAGGTGAAAAACTGTTTTTT; cdr3_aa: CASSLIRGRGEKLFF
v_call: TRBV29-1; clone_size: .; j_call: TRBJ2-7; d_call: .; cdr3_nt: TGCAGCGCCGGGGCCACAGTCGAGCAGTACTTC; cdr3_aa: CSAGATVEQYF
v_call: TRBV7-3; clone_size: many; j_call: TRBJ2-1; d_call: .; cdr3_nt: TGTGCCAGCAGCCCATCGGGTAGCTCTCTCTACAATGAGCAGTTCTTC; cdr3_aa: CASSPSGSSLYNEQFF
v_call: TRBV3-1; clone_size: few; j_call: TRBJ2-4; d_call: .; cdr3_nt: TGTGCCAGCAGCCAAGATCGGGGGGCCAAAAACATTCAGTACTTC; cdr3_aa: CASSQDRGAKNIQYF
v_call: TRBV12-3/TRBV12-4; clone_size: many; j_call: TRBJ2-3; d_call: TRBD1; cdr3_nt: TGTGCCAGCAGTTTCCGGGACAGGGCGAGTCCGCAGTATTTT; cdr3_aa: CASSFRDRASPQYF
v_call: TRBV7-9; clone_size: many; j_call: TRBJ2-3; d_call: .; cdr3_nt: TGTGCCAGCAGCCCGTACGGGGATACGCAGTATTTT; cdr3_aa: CASSPYGDTQYF
v_call: TRBV9; clone_size: many; j_call: TRBJ2-2; d_call: .; cdr3_nt: TGTGCCAGCAGCCTAACCCCGACCGGGGAGCTGTTTTTT; cdr3_aa: CASSLTPTGELFF
v_call: TRBV6-5; clone_size: .; j_call: TRBJ2-7; d_call: .; cdr3_nt: TGTGCCAGCGGGTGGGCGGACGAGCAGTACTTC; cdr3_aa: CASGWADEQYF
v_call: TRBV19; clone_size: .; j_call: TRBJ1-2; d_call: .; cdr3_nt: TGTGCCAGTAATCCGAGGGGTGATGGAAACACCTTC; cdr3_aa: CASNPRGDGNTF
v_call: TRBV28; clone_size: few; j_call: TRBJ1-5; d_call: .; cdr3_nt: TGTGCCAGCAGCTCGGGGGGGCAGCGCAATCAGCCCCAGCATTTT; cdr3_aa: CASSSGGQRNQPQHF